This paragraph covers one T cell receptor (beta chain) sequence. Its antigen remains unidentified. The data belong to a study of T cells in localized non-small cell lung cancer. TCRdb keeps only in-frame clones here, not all; method: immunoSEQ multiplex PCR. The table records over 30,000 clones, around 84% of them present only once. Regarding the study as a whole: Longer overall survival was linked to higher blood T cell density. Heterogeneity remains possible because sequencing was limited to only one tumor region. Compared with tumor, uninvolved adjacent lung displayed greater T cell clonality, ranking highest overall.

V was cut by 3 bases and J by 0 bases, with 5 bases left in between. This CDR3 has 14 amino acids. The germline gives CDR1 SEHNR, CDR2 FQNEAQ (reference sequence). This clonotype originated in a male donor aged 60 or older with stage II squamous cell lung carcinoma. V usage is TRBV7-9 and J usage is TRBJ1-4; D gene ambiguous. This sample comprised peripheral blood, obtained before any cancer treatment. The CDR3 nucleotides read TGTGCCAGCAGCTTGTTTGCAACTAATGAAAAACTGTTTTTT. It encodes CASSLFATNEKLFF.